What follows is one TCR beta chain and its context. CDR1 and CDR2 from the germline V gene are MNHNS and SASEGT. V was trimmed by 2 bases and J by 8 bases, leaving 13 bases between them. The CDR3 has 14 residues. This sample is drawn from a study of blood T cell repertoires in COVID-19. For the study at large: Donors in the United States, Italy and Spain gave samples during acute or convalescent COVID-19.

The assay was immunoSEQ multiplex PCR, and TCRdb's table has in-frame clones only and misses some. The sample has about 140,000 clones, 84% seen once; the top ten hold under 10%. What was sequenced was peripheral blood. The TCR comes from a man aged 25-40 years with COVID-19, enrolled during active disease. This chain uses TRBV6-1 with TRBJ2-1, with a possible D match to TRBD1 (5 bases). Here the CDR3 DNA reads TGTGCCAGCAGTGAACGCAAGGGGTGGGATGAGCAGTTCTTC. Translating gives CASSERKGWDEQFF.